The 2 T cell receptor beta chains listed next were all sequenced from one sample in a study of T cell repertoires in cytomegalovirus infection. TCRdb reprocessed the reads with MiXCR, giving one entry per CDR3 protein. The sample yields roughly 720,000 distinct CDR3 sequences, less than 40% seen once. The sample comprised PBMCs. Receptors were obtained from a human donor in good health (CMV status not recorded). Some clones in this sample may be carry-over from other donors' samples.

The chain combines TRBV24-1 with TRBJ2-3; maybe TRBD2 (6 bases). The length of the CDR3 is 17 residues. Germline loops: CDR1 KGHDR, CDR2 SFDVKD. V lost 4 bases and J lost 4, with 20 bases in between. CDR3 sequence (DNA): TGTGCCACCAGTGACCAATCGCGGGGAGTTGGAGCAGATACGCAGTATTTT. It translates to CATSDQSRGVGADTQYF.

This clonotype occurred many times. The chain links TRBV28 to TRBJ1-2; D is perhaps TRBD1 (6 bases). The CDR3 is 17 residues long. The germline CDR1 and CDR2 sequences are MDHEN and SYDVKM. Trimming removed 5 bases at V and 0 bases at J, with 19 bases between. CDR3 region: CASSVHVGAVANYGYTF. CDR3 nucleotide sequence: TGTGCCAGCAGTGTTCATGTGGGGGCTGTCGCTAACTATGGCTACACCTTC.